This T cell receptor beta chain stems from a study of T cell repertoires in cytomegalovirus infection. The overall study: Evidence of both CMV infection and a matching HLA type came from public TCR beta signatures.

The V gene's germline CDR1 is SGHDT and CDR2 YYEEEE. Trimming shortened V by 4 bases and J by 3 bases, and 13 bases separated the two germline ends. The CDR3 covers 14 residues. General study findings and limits: It was HLA-C-restricted CMV-specific TCR beta clonotypes that dominated the response ex vivo. Pooled public TCR beta family frequency picked out CMV carriers with the relevant HLA.

This clonotype was found many times. Its antigen is still unknown. MiXCR was run by TCRdb on the reads, yielding one entry per CDR3 protein. Of more than 75,000 distinct CDR3 sequences listed, around 3.5% were seen once; the top ten hold around 4.9%. The rearrangement joins TRBV5-6 to TRBJ2-5, with a tentative D call TRBD1 (6 bases). This clonotype was sampled from a human donor in good health (CMV status not recorded). Some clones in this sample may be carry-over from other donors' samples. Input material: PBMCs. CDR3 sequence: CASSLIQGKETQYF. In nucleotides, the CDR3 is TGTGCCAGCAGCCTGATACAGGGAAAAGAGACCCAGTACTTC.